This TCR beta chain was identified in a study of cytomegalovirus exposure and HLA in healthy donors. Across the study: Some 85 million unique TCRs, all from HLA-typed donors, were included in an early release of the data. Study-wide findings and caveats: Among TCR sequences, most were rare, though some public TCRs appeared in many donors. It was confirmed in vitro that a few of the CMV-associated chains were specific for CMV antigens.

Of note for this clone: Its antigen is unknown.

Trimming removed 4 bases from V and 5 bases from J; junction bases left unmatched: 16. Germline CDR1 reads SGHTA; CDR2 reads FQGNSA. The length of the CDR3 is 18 residues. PCR employed 60 Vbeta and 13 Jbeta primers. Profiled with immunoSEQ multiplex PCR; TCRdb holds only in-frame clones, not every one. This sample's clone table lists under 200,000 clones. Sequences were obtained from PBMCs. The chain carries TRBV7-2 and TRBJ2-5; 10 bases fit TRBD2. This receptor was obtained from a young woman in good health and CMV-seropositive. The CDR3 nucleotides are TGTGCCAGCAGCTCCGATCCACGACTAGCGGGCAGGTGGGAGACCCAGTACTTC. This gives the protein CASSSDPRLAGRWETQYF.